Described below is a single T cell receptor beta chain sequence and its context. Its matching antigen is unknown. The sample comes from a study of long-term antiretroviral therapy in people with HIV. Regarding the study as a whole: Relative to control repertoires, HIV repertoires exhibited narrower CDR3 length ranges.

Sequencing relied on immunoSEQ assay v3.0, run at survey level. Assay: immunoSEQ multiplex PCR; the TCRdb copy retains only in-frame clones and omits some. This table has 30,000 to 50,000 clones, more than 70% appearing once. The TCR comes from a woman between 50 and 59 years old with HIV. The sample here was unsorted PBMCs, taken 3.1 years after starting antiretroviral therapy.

CDR3 in DNA: TGCGCCAGCAGCTTTGGACAGGGAACGGGTGAAAAACTGTTTTTT. This sequence encodes CASSFGQGTGEKLFF. The chain couples TRBV5-1 to TRBJ1-4; 8 nucleotides match TRBD1. The CDR3 extends over 15 amino acids. Trimming cost V 2 bases and J 7 bases; bases outside gene matches: 7. Germline assignment: CDR1 SGHRS and CDR2 YFSETQ.